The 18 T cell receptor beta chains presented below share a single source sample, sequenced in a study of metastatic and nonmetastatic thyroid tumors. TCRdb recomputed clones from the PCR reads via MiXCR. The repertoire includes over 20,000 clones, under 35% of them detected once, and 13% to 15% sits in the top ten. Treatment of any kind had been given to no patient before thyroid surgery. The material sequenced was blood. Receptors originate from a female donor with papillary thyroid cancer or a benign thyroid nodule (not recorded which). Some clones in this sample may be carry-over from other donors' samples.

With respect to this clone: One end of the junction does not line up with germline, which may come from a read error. CDR3 nucleotides: TGCTGTGCCAAGCGCATGAACACTGAAGCTTTCTTT. It translates to CCAKRMNTEAFF. The chain joins TRBV20-1 to TRBJ1-1; D is unresolved. CDR3 length: 12 residues. In germline, CDR1 is DFQATT, CDR2 SNEGSKA (reference sequence).

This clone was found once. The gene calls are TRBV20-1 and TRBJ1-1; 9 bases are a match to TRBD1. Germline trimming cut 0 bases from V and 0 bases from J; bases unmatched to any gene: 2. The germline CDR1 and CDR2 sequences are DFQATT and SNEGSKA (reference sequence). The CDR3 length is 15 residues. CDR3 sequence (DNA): TGCAGTGCTAGAGATAGACAGGGGGTGAACACTGAAGCTTTCTTT. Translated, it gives CSARDRQGVNTEAFF.

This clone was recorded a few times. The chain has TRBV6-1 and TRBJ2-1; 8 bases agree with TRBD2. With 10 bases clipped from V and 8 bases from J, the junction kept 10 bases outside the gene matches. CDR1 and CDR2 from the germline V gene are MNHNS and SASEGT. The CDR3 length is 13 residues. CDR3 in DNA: TGTGCCACTCCCCGGGGGGGGCGGGATGAGCAGTTCTTC. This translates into CATPRGGRDEQFF.

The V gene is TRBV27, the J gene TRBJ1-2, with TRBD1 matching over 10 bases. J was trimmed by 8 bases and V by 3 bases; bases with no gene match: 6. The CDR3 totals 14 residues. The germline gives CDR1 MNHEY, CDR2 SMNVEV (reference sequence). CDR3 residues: CASSFAGTGVGYTF. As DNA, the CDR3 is TGTGCCAGCAGTTTTGCCGGGACAGGGGTCGGCTACACCTTC.

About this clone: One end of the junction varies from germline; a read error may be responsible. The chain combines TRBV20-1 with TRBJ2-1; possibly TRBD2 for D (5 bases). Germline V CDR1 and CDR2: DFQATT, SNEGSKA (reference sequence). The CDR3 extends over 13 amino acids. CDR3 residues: CSAGEGYYNEQFF. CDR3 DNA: TGCAGTGCTGGAGAGGGCTATTACAATGAGCAGTTCTTC.

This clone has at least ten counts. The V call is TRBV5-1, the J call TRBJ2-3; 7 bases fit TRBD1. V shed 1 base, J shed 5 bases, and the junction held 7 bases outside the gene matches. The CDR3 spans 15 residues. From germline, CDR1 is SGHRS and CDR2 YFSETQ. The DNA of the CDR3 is TGCGCCAGCAGCTTGCAAGGGGGCGCGGGAGATACGCAGTATTTT. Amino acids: CASSLQGGAGDTQYF.

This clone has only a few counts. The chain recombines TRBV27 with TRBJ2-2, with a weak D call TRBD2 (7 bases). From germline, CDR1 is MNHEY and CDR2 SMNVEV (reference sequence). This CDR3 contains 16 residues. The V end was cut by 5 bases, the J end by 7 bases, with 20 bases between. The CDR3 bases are TGTGCCAGCAGTAGCCCGCGGGGGCCGGTCATCGGGGAGCTGTTTTTT. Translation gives CASSSPRGPVIGELFF.

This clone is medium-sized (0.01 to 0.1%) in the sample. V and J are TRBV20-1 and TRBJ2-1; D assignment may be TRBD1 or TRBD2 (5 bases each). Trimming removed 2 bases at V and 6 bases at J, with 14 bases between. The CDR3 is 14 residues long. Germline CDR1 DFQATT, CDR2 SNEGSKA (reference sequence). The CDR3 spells CSARLGADANEQFF. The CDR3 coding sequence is TGCAGTGCTAGACTCGGGGCAGACGCCAATGAGCAGTTCTTC.

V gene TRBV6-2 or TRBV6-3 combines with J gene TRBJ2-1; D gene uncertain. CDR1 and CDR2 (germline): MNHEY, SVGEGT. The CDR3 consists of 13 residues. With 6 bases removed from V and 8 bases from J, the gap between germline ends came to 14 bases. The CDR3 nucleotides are TGTGCCAGCAGGATGACCCCTCCACATGAGCAGTTCTTC. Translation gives CASRMTPPHEQFF.

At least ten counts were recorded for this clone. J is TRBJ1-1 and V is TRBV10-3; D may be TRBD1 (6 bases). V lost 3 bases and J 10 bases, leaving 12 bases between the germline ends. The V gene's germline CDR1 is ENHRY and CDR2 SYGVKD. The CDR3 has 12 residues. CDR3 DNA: TGTGCCATCAGTGAACAGGGAAGGGGAGCTTTCTTT. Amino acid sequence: CAISEQGRGAFF.

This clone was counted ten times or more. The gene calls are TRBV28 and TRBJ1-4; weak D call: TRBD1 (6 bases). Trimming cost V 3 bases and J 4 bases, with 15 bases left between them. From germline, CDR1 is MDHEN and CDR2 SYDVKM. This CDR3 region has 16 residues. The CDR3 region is CASSLPRGGGNEKLFF. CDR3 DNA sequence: TGTGCCAGCAGTTTGCCAAGGGGGGGGGGTAATGAAAAACTGTTTTTT.

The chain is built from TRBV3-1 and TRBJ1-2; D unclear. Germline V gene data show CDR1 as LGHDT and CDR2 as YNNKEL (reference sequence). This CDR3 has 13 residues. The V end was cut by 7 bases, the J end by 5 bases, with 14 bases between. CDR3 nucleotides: TGTGCCAGCACCACCGCGCGAGGATATGGCTACACCTTC. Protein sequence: CASTTARGYGYTF.

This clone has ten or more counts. The CDR3 DNA reads TGTGCCAGCAGTACGACTGACGGAGGCCCCATAGCGGGAGATGGGACCGGGGAGCTGTTTTTT. This gives the protein CASSTTDGGPIAGDGTGELFF. The chain carries TRBV7-3 and TRBJ2-2; TRBD2 matches at 9 bases. This CDR3 is built from 21 residues. Germline assignment: CDR1 SGHTA and CDR2 FQGTGA. The V segment lost 6 bases and the J segment 5 bases; nucleotides outside the gene matches: 25.

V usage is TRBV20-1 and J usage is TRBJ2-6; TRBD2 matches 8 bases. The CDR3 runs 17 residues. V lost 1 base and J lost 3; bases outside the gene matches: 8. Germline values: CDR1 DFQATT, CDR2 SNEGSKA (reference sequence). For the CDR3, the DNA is TGCAGTGCTAGAGGGGGAGCGGGAGAAAATGGGGCCAACGTCCTGACTTTC. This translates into CSARGGAGENGANVLTF.

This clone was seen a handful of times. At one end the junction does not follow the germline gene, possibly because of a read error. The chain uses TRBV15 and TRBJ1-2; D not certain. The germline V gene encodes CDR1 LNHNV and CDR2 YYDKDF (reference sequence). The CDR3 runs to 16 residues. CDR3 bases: TGTGCCGCCAGCAGTGGGAAGCAGGAAGCTAACTATGGCTACACCTTC. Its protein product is CAASSGKQEANYGYTF.

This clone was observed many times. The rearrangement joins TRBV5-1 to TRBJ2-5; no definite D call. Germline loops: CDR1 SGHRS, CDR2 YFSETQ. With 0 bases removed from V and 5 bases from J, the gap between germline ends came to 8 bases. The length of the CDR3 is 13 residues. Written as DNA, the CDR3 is TGCGCCAGCAGCTTGGAGGTATCGGAGACCCAGTACTTC. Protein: CASSLEVSETQYF.

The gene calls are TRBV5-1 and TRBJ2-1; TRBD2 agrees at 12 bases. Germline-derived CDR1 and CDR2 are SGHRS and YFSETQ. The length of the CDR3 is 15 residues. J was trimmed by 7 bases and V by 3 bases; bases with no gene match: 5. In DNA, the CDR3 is TGCGCCAGCAGCTCGACTAGCGGGAGCTTGAATGAGCAGTTCTTC. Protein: CASSSTSGSLNEQFF.

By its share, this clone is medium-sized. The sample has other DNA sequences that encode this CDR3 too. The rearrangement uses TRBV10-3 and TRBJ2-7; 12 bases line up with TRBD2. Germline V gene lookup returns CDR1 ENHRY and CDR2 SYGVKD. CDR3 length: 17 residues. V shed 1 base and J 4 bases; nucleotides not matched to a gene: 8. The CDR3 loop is CAISEFRLAGGPYEQYF. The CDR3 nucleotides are TGTGCCATCAGTGAGTTTCGGCTAGCGGGGGGGCCGTACGAGCAGTACTTC.